The 11 T cell receptor beta chains below come from one sample, sequenced in a study of blood T cell repertoires in COVID-19. The method was immunoSEQ multiplex PCR; TCRdb's version includes in-frame clones alone and lacks a portion of them. The sample yields some 450,000 clones, around 90% seen once. The sample consisted of peripheral blood. These receptors were taken from a man younger than 35 with COVID-19, enrolled during active disease.

The chain is built from TRBV15 and TRBJ2-5; a possible D gene is TRBD1 (6 bases). The V and J ends lost 0 bases and 5 bases respectively, with 7 bases between them. Germline V gene lookup returns CDR1 LNHNV and CDR2 YYDKDF (reference sequence). This CDR3 spans 13 amino acids. CDR3 DNA: TGTGCCACCAGCAGAGATCAGGGGGAGACCCAGTACTTC. The encoded protein is CATSRDQGETQYF.

The V call is TRBV5-4, the J call TRBJ2-1, with 8 positions matching TRBD1. CDR3 length equals 12 residues. The ends lost 4 bases at V and 14 bases at J; junction bases unmatched: 8. CDR1 is SGHNT, CDR2 YYREEE, per germline (reference sequence). CDR3 DNA sequence: TGTGCCAGCAGCAGTGGGACAGGCCCCGAGTTCTTC. This codes for CASSSGTGPEFF.

This sequence joins TRBV3-1 (or the pseudogene TRBV3-2) and TRBJ2-3, with TRBD2 matching 10 bases. Looked up from germline, CDR1 is LGHDT and CDR2 is YNNKEL (reference sequence). This CDR3 is 16 amino acids long. Trimming at V came to 4 bases and at J to 2 bases, leaving 6 bases not matched to a gene. The CDR3 region has the DNA TGTGCCAGCAGCCGGCCGGGACTAGCGCTCACAGATACGCAGTATTTT. It translates to CASSRPGLALTDTQYF.

In its sample, this clone was seen once. The chain employs TRBV19 and TRBJ2-5, with D perhaps TRBD1 (5 bases). Trimming left V 0 bases short and J 2 bases short, with 10 bases between. Germline CDR1 LNHDA, CDR2 SQIVND (reference sequence). CDR3 length equals 15 residues. As DNA, the CDR3 is TGTGCCAGTAGTATAGACAAGACAGTACAAGAGACCCAGTACTTC. Translating gives CASSIDKTVQETQYF.

The rearrangement links TRBV27 to TRBJ2-6, with D possibly matching TRBD1 (5 bases). CDR1 is MNHEY and CDR2 is SMNVEV in the germline V gene (reference sequence). This CDR3 is 14 amino acids long. Trimming removed 8 bases from V and 0 bases from J, with 8 bases in between. The CDR3 here is CASQGFSGANVLTF. The CDR3 coding sequence is TGTGCCAGCCAGGGCTTCTCTGGGGCCAACGTCCTGACTTTC. Complete variable domain (other parts from reference TRBV27 and TRBJ2-6): EAQVTQNPRYLITVTGKKLTVTCSQNMNHEYMSWYRQDPGLGLRQIYYSMNVEVTDKGDVPEGYKVSRKEKRNFPLILESPSPNQTSLYFCASQGFSGANVLTFGAGSRLTVL.

This chain uses TRBV3-1 (or the pseudogene TRBV3-2) with TRBJ2-1; the match to TRBD1 covers 9 bases. The germline CDR1 and CDR2 sequences are LGHDT and YNNKEL (reference sequence). CDR3 length: 15 residues. The V gene end was trimmed by 6 bases and the J gene end by 5 bases; junction bases not matched to a gene: 8. CDR3 bases: TGTGCCAGCAGTCTACAGGGGGCGCGAAACAATGAGCAGTTCTTC. It specifies CASSLQGARNNEQFF.

J is TRBJ1-5 and V is TRBV27, with D unclear. V gave up 2 bases and J gave up 4 bases, with 6 bases separating them. This CDR3 is built from 13 residues. Germline CDR1 MNHEY, CDR2 SMNVEV (reference sequence). CDR3: CASSLQTNQPQHF. The CDR3 DNA sequence: TGTGCCAGCAGTTTACAGACTAATCAGCCCCAGCATTTT.

V gene TRBV29-1 combines with J gene TRBJ2-7; D unclear. Germline V gives CDR1 SQVTM, CDR2 ANQGSEA. V lost 4 bases and J lost 3, with 13 bases in between. The length of the CDR3 is 13 residues. The CDR3 is CSVGGHLRYEQYF. The CDR3 DNA reads as TGCAGCGTTGGAGGTCACTTACGCTACGAGCAGTACTTC.

The rearrangement links TRBV12-5 to TRBJ2-3, with D maybe TRBD1 (5 bases). The CDR3 runs 15 residues. V lost 7 bases to trimming and J lost 4 bases, with 18 bases between them. CDR1 is LGHNT and CDR2 is FRNRAP in the germline V gene. As DNA, the CDR3 is TGTGCTAGTGCCCGTCCTACGCAGGGCTCAGATACGCAGTATTTT. Encoded protein: CASARPTQGSDTQYF. Filled out from reference TRBV12-5 and TRBJ2-3, the complete variable domain reads DARVTQTPRHKVTEMGQEVTMRCQPILGHNTVFWYRQTMMQGLELLAYFRNRAPLDDSGMPKDRFSAEMPDATLATLKIQPSEPRDSAVYFCASARPTQGSDTQYFGPGTRLTVL.

V and J are TRBV11-2 and TRBJ2-2, with D uncertain. V was pared by 3 bases and J by 1 base, with 6 bases between. The CDR3 spans 14 residues. CDR1 SGHAT and CDR2 FQNNGV come from the germline V gene. CDR3 coding DNA: TGTGCCAGCAGCTTCAACAGGAACACCGGGGAGCTGTTTTTT. This gives the protein CASSFNRNTGELFF.

The genes are TRBV4-1 and TRBJ1-5, with a weak D call TRBD1 (6 bases). V was pared by 2 bases and J by 1 base, with 9 bases between. Germline CDR1 MGHRA, CDR2 YSYEKL. This CDR3 has 15 amino acids. The CDR3 reads CASSQTDRSNQPQHF. CDR3 coding DNA: TGCGCCAGCAGCCAAACCGACAGGAGCAATCAGCCCCAGCATTTT.